This is a list of T cell receptor beta chains from one sample in a study of T cells expressing NK-cell markers. TCRdb reworked the 5' RACE reads into one entry per CDR3 protein, no DNA. This sample's clone table lists around 550,000 distinct CDR3 sequences. Input material: blood T cells: a sorted CD56 or NKG2C T cell subset, CD4+ or CD8+ T cells, or bulk PBMC T cells (not recorded which). Receptor source: a man younger than 35 in good health. Both conserved end residues are part of each CDR3. Each record gives: J gene, V gene, CDR3 protein.

TRBJ2-3,TRBV5-5,CASSLAGARTDTQYF
TRBJ1-3,TRBV15,CATRPFGRKPSGNTIYF
TRBJ2-2,TRBV7-9,CASSLLTGTNTGELFF
TRBJ2-1,TRBV5-1,CASSQGQRGEQFF
TRBJ2-1,TRBV3-1,CASSSPGLAENEQFF
TRBJ2-7,TRBV7-3,CASSWQGDFEGQYF
TRBJ1-3,TRBV7-2,CASTKAGPSGNTIYF
TRBJ2-3,TRBV7-9,CASSLGMSINTQYF
TRBJ2-2,TRBV29-1,CSVARTTNTGELFF
TRBJ2-3,TRBV15,CATSRVGIGQSSTDTQYF
TRBJ2-1,TRBV4-2,CASSQEAAGAYNEQFF
TRBJ2-3,TRBV5-1,CASSQTRDAQYF
TRBJ1-5,TRBV12-3/TRBV12-4,CASSSGGPSNSNQPQHF
TRBJ2-3,TRBV30,CAWSADSGRTYF
TRBJ2-7,TRBV25-1,CASRGDLYPYEQYF
TRBJ2-1,TRBV28,CASNTKTSGRWSSYNEQFF
TRBJ2-4,TRBV30,CAWSEIRGQGPRIQYF
TRBJ2-1,TRBV12-3/TRBV12-4,CATAQRYNEQFF
TRBJ2-3,TRBV7-3,CASSGGSGTSTDTQYF
TRBJ2-1,TRBV29-1,CSVEDGVPSPYYNEQFF
TRBJ1-5,TRBV3-1,CASSPQGINQPQHF
TRBJ2-1,TRBV6-5,CASSLGGGIVSEQFF
TRBJ1-5,TRBV12-3/TRBV12-4,CASSPYGGGNQPQHF
TRBJ1-4,TRBV20-1,CSARDPLDATNEKLFF
TRBJ2-2,TRBV12-5,CASGFVAGETGELFF
TRBJ1-2,TRBV29-1,CSVDSSRDRERSGYTF
TRBJ2-3,TRBV20-1,CSARVRDFATYF
TRBJ2-1,TRBV5-1,CASSFPSGVNEQFF